The T cell receptor beta chain under discussion was sequenced for a study of OX40 agonist ivuxolimab in advanced cancers. Findings and caveats of the study: More expanded clones were seen, on average, in CD8+ T cells than in CD4+.

As for this clone: Its antigen is currently unknown.

Trimming took 4 bases from V and 4 from J; bases not matched to a gene: 10. CDR1 and CDR2 (germline): SEHNR, FQNEAQ (reference sequence). This CDR3 comprises 16 residues. The protocol was immunoSEQ multiplex PCR, while the TCRdb copy is restricted to in-frame clones and leaves out a portion. The sample contains fewer than 100,000 clones, roughly 89% of which appear only once. Blood sampling took place at baseline, cycle 4 day 1, and cycle 7 day 1. Specimen: CD4+ or CD8+ T cells sorted from blood, collected in a trial of the OX40 agonist ivuxolimab. V gene TRBV7-9 combines with J gene TRBJ2-7, with 10 bases aligning to TRBD1. The source is an adult with an advanced solid tumor such as melanoma, head and neck, liver or kidney cancer. CDR3 coding DNA: TGTGCCAGCAGCTGGGCCCGGGACAGGGGTATTTACGAGCAGTACTTC. Its translation is CASSWARDRGIYEQYF.